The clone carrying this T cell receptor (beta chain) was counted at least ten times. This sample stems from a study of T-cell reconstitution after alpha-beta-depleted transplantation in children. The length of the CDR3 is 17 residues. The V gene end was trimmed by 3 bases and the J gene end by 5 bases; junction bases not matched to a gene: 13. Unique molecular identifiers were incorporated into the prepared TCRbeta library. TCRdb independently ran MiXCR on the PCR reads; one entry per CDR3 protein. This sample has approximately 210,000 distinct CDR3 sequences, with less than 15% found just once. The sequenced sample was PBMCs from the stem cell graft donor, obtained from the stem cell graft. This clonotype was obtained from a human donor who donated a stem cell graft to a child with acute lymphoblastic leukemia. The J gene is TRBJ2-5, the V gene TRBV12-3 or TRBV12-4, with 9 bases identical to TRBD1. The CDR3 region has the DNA TGTGCCAGCAGTTTCTTTGGGACAGGGAATTTCGGTGAGACCCAGTACTTC. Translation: CASSFFGTGNFGETQYF.